This T cell receptor (beta chain) was found in a study of CD8 T cells in ankylosing spondylitis. Study-wide findings and caveats: In ankylosing spondylitis patients, matched synovial fluid reportedly showed significant enrichment of disease-linked clones. Relatively rare in peripheral blood, disease-linked clones were also CD8+. A TCR beta motif of 8 or 9 highly homologous variants appeared characteristic of ankylosing spondylitis blood.

With regard to this clonotype: Its antigen is still unknown.

Quantitative 5'-RACE with molecular barcodes was used to make the TCR beta libraries. One entry per CDR3 protein, called by TCRdb with MiXCR from the 5' RACE reads. The sample shows some 350,000 distinct CDR3 sequences, 14% to 15% of them seen only once. V gave up 0 bases and J gave up 6 bases; unmatched junction bases: 3. Germline V gives CDR1 SEHNR, CDR2 FQNEAQ (reference sequence). The CDR3 covers 14 residues. This rearrangement joins TRBV7-9 to TRBJ2-7; 9 bases are shared with TRBD1. The receptor was isolated from a male donor with ankylosing spondylitis or in good health (not recorded which). Source material: blood, either unsorted or a sorted T cell fraction (not recorded which). The DNA of the CDR3 is TGTGCCAGCAGCTTAGCCGGGACAGGGTTCGAGCAGTACTTC. Its translation: CASSLAGTGFEQYF.